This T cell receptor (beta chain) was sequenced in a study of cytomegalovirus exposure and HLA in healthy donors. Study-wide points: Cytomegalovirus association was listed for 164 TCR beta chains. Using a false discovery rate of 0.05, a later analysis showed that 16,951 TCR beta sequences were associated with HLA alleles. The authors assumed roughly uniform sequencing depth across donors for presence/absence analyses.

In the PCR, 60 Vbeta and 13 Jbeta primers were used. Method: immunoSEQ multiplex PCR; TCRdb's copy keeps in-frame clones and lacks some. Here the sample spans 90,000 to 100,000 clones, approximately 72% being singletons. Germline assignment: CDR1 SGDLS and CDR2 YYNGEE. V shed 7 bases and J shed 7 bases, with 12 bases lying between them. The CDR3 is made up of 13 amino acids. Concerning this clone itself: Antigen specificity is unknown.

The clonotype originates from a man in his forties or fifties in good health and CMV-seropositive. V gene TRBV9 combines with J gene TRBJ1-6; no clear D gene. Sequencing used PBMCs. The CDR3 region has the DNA TGTGCCAGCCAGCTAAGCGCGAATTCACCCCTCCACTTT. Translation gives CASQLSANSPLHF.